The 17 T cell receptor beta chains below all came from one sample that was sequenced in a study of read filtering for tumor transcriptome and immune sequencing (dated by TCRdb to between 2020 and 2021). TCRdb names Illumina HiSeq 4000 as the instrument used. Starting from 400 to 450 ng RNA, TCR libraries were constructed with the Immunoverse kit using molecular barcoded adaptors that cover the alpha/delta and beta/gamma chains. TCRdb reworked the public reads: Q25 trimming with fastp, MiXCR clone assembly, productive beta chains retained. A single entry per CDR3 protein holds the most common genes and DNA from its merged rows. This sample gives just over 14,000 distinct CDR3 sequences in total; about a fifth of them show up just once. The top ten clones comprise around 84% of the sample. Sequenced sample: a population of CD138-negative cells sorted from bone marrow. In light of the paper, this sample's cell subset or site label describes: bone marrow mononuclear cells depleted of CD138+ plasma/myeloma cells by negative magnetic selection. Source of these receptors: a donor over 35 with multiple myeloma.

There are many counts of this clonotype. In nucleotides, the CDR3 is TGTGCCAGTAGTATGCCGTCCTACGAGCAGTACTTC. Its translation is CASSMPSYEQYF. The V gene is TRBV19, the J gene TRBJ2-7; D uncertain. The CDR3 is 12 amino acids. The V end lost 3 bases, the J end lost 1 base, and 4 bases lay between the germline ends. CDR1 and CDR2 from the germline V gene are LNHDA and SQIVND (reference sequence).

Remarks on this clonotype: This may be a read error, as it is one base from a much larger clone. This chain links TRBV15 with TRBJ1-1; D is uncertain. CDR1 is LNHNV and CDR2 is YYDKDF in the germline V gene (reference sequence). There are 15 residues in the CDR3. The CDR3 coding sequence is TGTGCCACCAGCAGAGCCCATAATCGGAACACTGAAGCTCTCTTT. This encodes CATSRAHNRNTEALF. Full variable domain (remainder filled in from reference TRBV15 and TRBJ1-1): DAMVIQNPRYQVTQFGKPVTLSCSQTLNHNVMYWYQQKSSQAPKLLFHYYDKDFNNEADTPDNFQSRRPNTSFCFLDIRSPGLGDTAMYLCATSRAHNRNTEALFGQGTRLTVV.

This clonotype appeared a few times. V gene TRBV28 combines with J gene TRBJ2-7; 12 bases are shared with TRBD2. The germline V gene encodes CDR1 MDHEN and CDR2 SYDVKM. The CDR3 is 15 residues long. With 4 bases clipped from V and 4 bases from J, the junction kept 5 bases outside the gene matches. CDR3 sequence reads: CASSWDLAGGYEQYF. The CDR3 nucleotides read TGTGCCAGCAGTTGGGACCTAGCGGGGGGGTACGAGCAGTACTTC.

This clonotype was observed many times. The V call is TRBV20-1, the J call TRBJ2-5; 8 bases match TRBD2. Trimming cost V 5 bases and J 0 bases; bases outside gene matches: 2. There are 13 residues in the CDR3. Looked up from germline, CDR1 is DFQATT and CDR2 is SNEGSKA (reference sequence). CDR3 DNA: TGCAGTGCTGTGACTAGCGACCAAGAGACCCAGTACTTC. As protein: CSAVTSDQETQYF.

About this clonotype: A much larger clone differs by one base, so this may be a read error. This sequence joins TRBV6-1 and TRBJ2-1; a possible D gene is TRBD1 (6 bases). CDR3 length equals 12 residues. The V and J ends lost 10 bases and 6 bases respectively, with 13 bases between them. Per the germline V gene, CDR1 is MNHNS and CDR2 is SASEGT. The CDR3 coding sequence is TGTGCCATCCGGGACACCTTCAATGAGCAGTTCTTC. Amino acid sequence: CAIRDTFNEQFF.

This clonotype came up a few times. The CDR3, as DNA: TGTGCCAGCAGTGAAGATCCTGAGCAGCCCCAGCATTTT. It translates to CASSEDPEQPQHF. This chain connects TRBV6-1 to TRBJ1-5; D is undetermined. The V and J ends lost 1 base and 7 bases respectively, with 8 bases between them. The germline CDR1 and CDR2 sequences are MNHNS and SASEGT. The CDR3 runs to 13 residues.

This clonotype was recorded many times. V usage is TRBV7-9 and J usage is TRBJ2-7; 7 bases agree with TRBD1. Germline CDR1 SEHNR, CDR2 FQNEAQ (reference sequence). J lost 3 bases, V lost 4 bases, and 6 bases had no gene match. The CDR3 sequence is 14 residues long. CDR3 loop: CASSSTGNYYEQYF. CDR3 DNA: TGTGCCAGCAGCTCGACAGGGAACTACTACGAGCAGTACTTC.

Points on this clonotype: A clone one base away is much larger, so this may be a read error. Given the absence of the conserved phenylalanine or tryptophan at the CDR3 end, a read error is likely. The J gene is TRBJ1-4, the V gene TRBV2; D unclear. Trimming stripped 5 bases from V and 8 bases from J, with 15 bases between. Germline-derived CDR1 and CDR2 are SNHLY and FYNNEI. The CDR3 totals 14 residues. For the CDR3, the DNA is TGTGCCAGCAGTCAGACCTACGGGCAGGAAAAACTGTTTTCT. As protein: CASSQTYGQEKLFS.

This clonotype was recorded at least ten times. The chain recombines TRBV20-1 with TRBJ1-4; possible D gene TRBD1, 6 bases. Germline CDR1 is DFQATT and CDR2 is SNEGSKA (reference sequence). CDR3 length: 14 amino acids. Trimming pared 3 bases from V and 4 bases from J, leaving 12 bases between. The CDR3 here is CSAREQGDNEKLFF. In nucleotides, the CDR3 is TGCAGTGCTAGGGAACAGGGTGATAATGAAAAACTGTTTTTT.

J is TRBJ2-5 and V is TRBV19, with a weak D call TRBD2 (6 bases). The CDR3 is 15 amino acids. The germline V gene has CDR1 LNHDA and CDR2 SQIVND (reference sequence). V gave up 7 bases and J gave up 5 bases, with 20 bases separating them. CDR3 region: CASTLTGAVGETQYF. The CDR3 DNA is TGTGCCAGTACCCTAACGGGAGCAGTCGGGGAGACCCAGTACTTC.

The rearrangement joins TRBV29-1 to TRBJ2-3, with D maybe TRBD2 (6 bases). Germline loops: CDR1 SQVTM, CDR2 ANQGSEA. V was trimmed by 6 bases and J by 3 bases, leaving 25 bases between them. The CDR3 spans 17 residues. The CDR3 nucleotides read TGCAGCGTACGTCTCTTAGGTCCAGCGGGCGGAACAGATACGCAGTATTTT. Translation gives CSVRLLGPAGGTDTQYF.

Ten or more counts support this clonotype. The CDR3 spells CASSLVADRNEQFF. The CDR3 nucleotides are TGTGCCAGCAGCTTAGTGGCAGATAGGAATGAGCAGTTCTTC. The chain recombines TRBV7-9 with TRBJ2-1; D is ambiguous. The CDR3 length is 14 residues. Germline V CDR1 and CDR2: SEHNR, FQNEAQ (reference sequence). With 1 base removed from V and 7 bases from J, the gap between germline ends came to 11 bases.

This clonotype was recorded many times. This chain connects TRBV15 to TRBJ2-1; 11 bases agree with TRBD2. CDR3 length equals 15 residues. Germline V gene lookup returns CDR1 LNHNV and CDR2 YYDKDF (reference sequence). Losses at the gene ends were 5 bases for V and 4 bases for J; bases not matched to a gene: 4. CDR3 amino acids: CATSLVAGGYNEQFF. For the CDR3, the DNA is TGTGCCACCAGCCTTGTAGCGGGGGGGTACAATGAGCAGTTCTTC.

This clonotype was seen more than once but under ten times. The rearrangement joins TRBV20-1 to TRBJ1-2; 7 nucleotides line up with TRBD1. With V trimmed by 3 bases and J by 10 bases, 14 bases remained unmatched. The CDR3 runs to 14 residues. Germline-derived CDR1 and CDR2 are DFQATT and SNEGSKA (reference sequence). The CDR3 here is CSARPLHRDSDYTF. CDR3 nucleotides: TGCAGTGCTAGGCCACTTCACCGGGACAGCGACTACACCTTC.

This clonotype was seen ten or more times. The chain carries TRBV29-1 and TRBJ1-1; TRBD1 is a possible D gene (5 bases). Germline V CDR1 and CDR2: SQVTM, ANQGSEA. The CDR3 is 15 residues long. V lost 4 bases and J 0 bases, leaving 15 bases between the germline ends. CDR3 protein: CSVGSGWGMNTEAFF. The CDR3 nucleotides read TGCAGCGTTGGATCAGGGTGGGGGATGAACACTGAAGCTTTCTTT.

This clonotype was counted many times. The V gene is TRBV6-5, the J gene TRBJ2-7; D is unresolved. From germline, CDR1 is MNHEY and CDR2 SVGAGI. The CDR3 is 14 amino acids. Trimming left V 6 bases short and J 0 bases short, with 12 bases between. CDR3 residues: CASSPLKSSYEQYF. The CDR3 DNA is TGTGCCAGCAGCCCATTGAAGAGCTCCTACGAGCAGTACTTC.

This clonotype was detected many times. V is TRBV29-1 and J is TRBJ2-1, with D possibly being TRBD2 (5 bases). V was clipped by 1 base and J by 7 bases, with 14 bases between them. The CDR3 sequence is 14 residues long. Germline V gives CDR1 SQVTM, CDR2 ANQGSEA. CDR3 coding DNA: TGCAGCGTTGAAGGAGGAGTGCCGGGGAATGAGCAGTTCTTC. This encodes CSVEGGVPGNEQFF.